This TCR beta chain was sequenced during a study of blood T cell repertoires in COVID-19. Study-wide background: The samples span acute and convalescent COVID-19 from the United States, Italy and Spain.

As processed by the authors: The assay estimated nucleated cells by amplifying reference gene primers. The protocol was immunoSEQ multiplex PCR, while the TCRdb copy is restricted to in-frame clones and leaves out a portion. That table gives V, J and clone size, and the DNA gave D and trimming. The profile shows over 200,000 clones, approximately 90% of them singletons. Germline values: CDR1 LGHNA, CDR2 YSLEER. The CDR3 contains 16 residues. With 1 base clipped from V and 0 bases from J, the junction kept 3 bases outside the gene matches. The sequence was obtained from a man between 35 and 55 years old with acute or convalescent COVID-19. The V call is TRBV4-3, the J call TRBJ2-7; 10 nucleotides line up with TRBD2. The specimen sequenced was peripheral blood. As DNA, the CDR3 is TGCGCCAGCAGCCAAGGGGCTAGCGGGAGCTCCTACGAGCAGTACTTC. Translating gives CASSQGASGSSYEQYF.